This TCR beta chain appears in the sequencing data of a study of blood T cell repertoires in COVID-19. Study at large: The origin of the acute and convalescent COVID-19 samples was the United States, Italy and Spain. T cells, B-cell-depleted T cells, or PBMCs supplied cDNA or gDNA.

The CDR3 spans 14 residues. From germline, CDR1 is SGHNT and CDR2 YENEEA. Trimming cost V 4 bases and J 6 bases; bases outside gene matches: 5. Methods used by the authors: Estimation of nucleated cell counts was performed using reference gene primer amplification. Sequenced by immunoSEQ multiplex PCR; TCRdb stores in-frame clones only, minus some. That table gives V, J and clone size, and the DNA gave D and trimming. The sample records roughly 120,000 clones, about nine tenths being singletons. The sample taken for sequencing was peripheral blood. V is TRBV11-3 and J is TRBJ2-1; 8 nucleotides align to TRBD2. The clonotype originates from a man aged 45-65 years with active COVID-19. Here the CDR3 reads CASSSRGGGNEQFF. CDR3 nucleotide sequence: TGTGCCAGCAGCTCTCGGGGGGGAGGCAATGAGCAGTTCTTC.